One sample yielded the 17 T cell receptor beta chains listed below, sequenced in a study of T cells in Graves' hyperthyroidism and ophthalmopathy (dated by TCRdb to the late 2010s). Libraries were built with multiplex PCR. The instrument was an Illumina HiSeq 2000. Amplification of TCR beta CDR3 regions was carried out from RNA transcripts. A first-round RT-PCR of the TCR CDR3 used the HTBI primer set with the Qiagen OneStep RT-PCR kit. TCRdb reprocessed the public reads (quality trimming at Q25 with fastp, clone calling with MiXCR) and kept in-frame beta chains. Every entry covers one CDR3 protein and lists the most common genes and DNA from its rows. The table for this sample lists a few hundred thousand distinct CDR3 sequences; more than 15% of them were counted only once. The top ten clonotypes cover under 3.5% of the sample. The source material was blood. These receptors originate from a woman aged 40 to 50 with Graves' ophthalmopathy.

The DNA for the CDR3 is TGCAGTGCCCCCGCGGGAGTCGGCGGGAGGGCCTACAATGAGCAGTTCTTC. Translating gives CSAPAGVGGRAYNEQFF. V gene TRBV20-1 combines with J gene TRBJ2-1; TRBD2 aligns across 9 bases. This CDR3 is built from 17 residues. The germline V gene encodes CDR1 DFQATT and CDR2 SNEGSKA (reference sequence). Germline trimming cut 6 bases from V and 2 bases from J; bases unmatched to any gene: 14.

In its sample, this clonotype was seen many times. The chain uses TRBV3-1 and TRBJ1-2; D gene unclear. CDR3 size: 14 residues. Germline CDR1 LGHDT, CDR2 YNNKEL (reference sequence). V lost 1 base, J lost 8 bases, and 14 bases lay in between. The CDR3 here is CASSQGRRSWGYTF. CDR3 bases: TGTGCCAGCAGCCAAGGGAGAAGATCCTGGGGCTACACCTTC. Full variable domain (missing parts from reference TRBV3-1 and TRBJ1-2): DTAVSQTPKYLVTQMGNDKSIKCEQNLGHDTMYWYKQDSKKFLKIMFSYNNKELIINETVPNRFSPKSPDKAHLNLHINSLELGDSAVYFCASSQGRRSWGYTFGSGTRLTVV.

This clonotype was recorded at least ten times. The rearrangement links TRBV7-9 to TRBJ2-7; 13 positions match TRBD2. This CDR3 comprises 16 residues. CDR1 and CDR2 (germline): SEHNR, FQNEAQ (reference sequence). V shed 4 bases, J shed 2 bases, and the junction held 5 bases outside the gene matches. CDR3 region: CASSSGGLAGAYEQYF. The CDR3 region has the DNA TGTGCCAGCAGCTCCGGAGGACTAGCGGGGGCCTACGAGCAGTACTTC.

In this sample, this clonotype turned up many times. The chain links TRBV7-2 to TRBJ2-1; 11 bases are a match to TRBD2. The CDR3 has 17 amino acids. The junction had 11 bases not matched to a gene; V was cut back by 4 bases and J by 6 bases. The germline gives CDR1 SGHTA, CDR2 FQGNSA. The CDR3: CASSSQRVAGGRNEQFF. The CDR3 DNA is TGTGCCAGCAGCTCCCAGAGGGTAGCGGGAGGGCGCAATGAGCAGTTCTTC.

The V gene is TRBV29-1, the J gene TRBJ1-4, with D uncertain. The CDR3 is 13 amino acids. The V end was cut by 4 bases, the J end by 7 bases, with 13 bases between. The germline V gene has CDR1 SQVTM and CDR2 ANQGSEA. The CDR3 spells CSVVLNEGEKLFF. The DNA for the CDR3 is TGCAGCGTTGTATTAAATGAGGGTGAAAAACTGTTTTTT.

This clonotype has more than one count but fewer than ten. The V gene is TRBV18, the J gene TRBJ2-2; 7 nucleotides agree with TRBD1. With V trimmed by 8 bases and J by 4 bases, 1 base remained unmatched. In germline, CDR1 is KGHSH, CDR2 LQKENI. This CDR3 has 12 residues. For the CDR3, the DNA is TGTGCCAGCGACAGGGTCACCGGGGAGCTGTTTTTT. Amino acid sequence: CASDRVTGELFF. Drawing the rest from reference TRBV18 and TRBJ2-2, the complete variable domain is NAGVMQNPRHLVRRRGQEARLRCSPMKGHSHVYWYRQLPEEGLKFMVYLQKENIIDESGMPKERFSAEFPKEGPSILRIQQVVRGDSAAYFCASDRVTGELFFGEGSRLTVL.

The sample holds a few counts of this clonotype. The genes are TRBV2 and TRBJ2-5, with D possibly being TRBD2 (5 bases). The V end was cut by 6 bases, the J end by 5 bases, with 13 bases between. There are 13 residues in the CDR3. The germline gives CDR1 SNHLY, CDR2 FYNNEI. CDR3 loop: CASSQDFRETQYF. The CDR3 bases are TGTGCCAGCAGCCAGGACTTTCGGGAGACCCAGTACTTC.

This clonotype was found many times. The chain employs TRBV3-1 and TRBJ1-1, with D possibly TRBD1 on 5 matching bases. The germline gives CDR1 LGHDT, CDR2 YNNKEL (reference sequence). The V end was cut by 0 bases, the J end by 4 bases, with 18 bases between. This CDR3 region has 17 residues. CDR3 in DNA: TGTGCCAGCAGCCAAGATGGTGATCTGGGACTACGCACTGAAGCTTTCTTT. Translated: CASSQDGDLGLRTEAFF.

This clonotype was seen ten or more times. The chain recombines TRBV6-2 or TRBV6-3 with TRBJ1-1; 7 bases are a match to TRBD1. J lost 6 bases, V lost 6 bases, and 4 bases had no gene match. Germline CDR1 MNHEY, CDR2 SVGEGT. The CDR3 covers 12 residues. This CDR3 is CASRRQGAEAFF. For the CDR3, the DNA is TGTGCCAGCAGAAGACAGGGCGCTGAAGCTTTCTTT.

This clonotype was seen at least ten times. V gene TRBV12-3 or TRBV12-4 combines with J gene TRBJ1-6; D may be TRBD1 (5 bases). This CDR3 is 15 amino acids long. Trimming took off 5 bases at V and 4 bases at J, with 12 bases between the two ends. CDR3 nucleotides: TGTGCCAGCAGTCGCGACAGAGCATATAATTCACCCCTCCACTTT. It yields the protein CASSRDRAYNSPLHF.

This clonotype was detected many times. The chain couples TRBV2 to TRBJ2-3; D remains ambiguous. The germline V gene encodes CDR1 SNHLY and CDR2 FYNNEI. This CDR3 contains 12 residues. CDR3 amino acids: CAGSLSTDTQYF. CDR3 in DNA: TGTGCGGGTAGCCTGAGCACAGATACGCAGTATTTT.

The chain has TRBV5-1 and TRBJ1-3; tentative D call: TRBD1 (5 bases). Germline values: CDR1 SGHRS, CDR2 YFSETQ. V lost 4 bases, J lost 0 bases, and 11 bases lay in between. This CDR3 contains 15 residues. As DNA, the CDR3 is TGCGCCAGCAGCGCCGGGGGGGACTCTGGAAACACCATATATTTT. The encoded protein is CASSAGGDSGNTIYF.

This clonotype was counted at least ten times. This sequence joins TRBV2 and TRBJ1-5, with a weak D call TRBD1 (5 bases). CDR1 and CDR2 from the germline V gene are SNHLY and FYNNEI. This CDR3 has 15 amino acids. V was pared by 8 bases and J by 5 bases, with 19 bases between. The CDR3 loop reads CASSPRAGFDQPQHF. As DNA, the CDR3 is TGTGCCAGCTCACCCCGGGCAGGGTTCGATCAGCCCCAGCATTTT.

This clonotype was detected ten times or more. The chain uses TRBV20-1 and TRBJ2-7; no firm D call. This CDR3 has 11 residues. Germline V CDR1 and CDR2: DFQATT, SNEGSKA (reference sequence). The V gene lost 7 bases and the J gene lost 3 bases, with 10 bases spanning the gap. The CDR3 nucleotides read TGCAGTGGGGTTAAGGTCTACGAGCAGTACTTC. It yields the protein CSGVKVYEQYF.

The chain employs TRBV20-1 and TRBJ2-7; 11 bases are shared with TRBD1. The CDR3 is 14 amino acids. CDR1 is DFQATT, CDR2 SNEGSKA, per germline (reference sequence). With V trimmed by 2 bases and J by 2 bases, 2 bases remained unmatched. The CDR3 spells CSARRGQGAYEQYF. DNA for the CDR3: TGCAGTGCTAGAAGGGGACAGGGGGCCTACGAGCAGTACTTC.

Many counts were recorded for this clonotype. The chain has TRBV18 and TRBJ1-4; D is undetermined. CDR1 and CDR2 from the germline V gene are KGHSH and LQKENI. This CDR3 contains 14 residues. V lost 2 bases to trimming and J lost 8 bases, with 12 bases between them. CDR3: CASSPTSFGEKLFF. In nucleotides, the CDR3 is TGTGCCAGCTCACCAACTTCGTTTGGAGAAAAACTGTTTTTT.

This clonotype was counted a few times. The rearrangement uses TRBV9 and TRBJ1-2, with 7 positions matching TRBD1. V lost 2 bases, J lost 6 bases, and 19 bases stayed unmatched. CDR1 SGDLS and CDR2 YYNGEE come from the germline V gene. The CDR3 covers 18 residues. The CDR3 loop reads CASSVSGTAAISEDGYTF. The DNA of the CDR3 is TGTGCCAGCAGCGTCTCCGGGACAGCCGCTATCAGTGAAGATGGCTACACCTTC. Full variable domain (missing parts from reference TRBV9 and TRBJ1-2): DSGVTQTPKHLITATGQRVTLRCSPRSGDLSVYWYQQSLDQGLQFLIQYYNGEERAKGNILERFSAQQFPDLHSELNLSSLELGDSALYFCASSVSGTAAISEDGYTFGSGTRLTVV.